This record covers a single TCR beta chain. Its antigen is unknown. The method was immunoSEQ multiplex PCR; TCRdb's version includes in-frame clones alone and lacks a portion of them. Of fewer than 550,000 clones listed, over 75% are singletons. Genomic DNA came from about 97 million PBMCs in unsorted samples. Germline CDR1 and CDR2: KGHSH and LQKENI. Trimming stripped 4 bases from V and 3 bases from J, with 11 bases between. This CDR3 is 14 amino acids long. This sample was taken from a study of shared clonotypes between healthy human individuals. Overall study findings and caveats: Clonotype sharing among donors, it was expected, would be affected by sequencing depth.

The sequenced sample consisted of PBMCs. The source is a woman aged 40 to 50 in good health. Some clones in this sample may be carry-over from other donors' samples. The chain has TRBV18 and TRBJ2-3; D gene unclear. CDR3: CASSQATVTDTQYF. The CDR3 DNA is TGTGCCAGCTCACAAGCAACTGTAACAGATACGCAGTATTTT.